The T cell receptor (beta chain) under discussion was sequenced for a study of Ad26.COV2.S vaccination and SARS-CoV-2 variants. Across the study: This donor came from the COV1001 trial of Ad26.COV2.S.

The treatment was: around 19 received Ad26.COV2.S at low or high dose, single or two shots; several received placebo; per-sample allocation not given. Material that was analyzed had been drawn on day 63 after the first vaccine or placebo injection. Only one count was recorded for this clone. V lost 6 bases, J lost 2 bases, and 6 bases lay in between. Germline CDR1 SNHLY, CDR2 FYNNEI. The CDR3 length is 12 residues. Sequenced by immunoSEQ multiplex PCR; TCRdb stores in-frame clones only, minus some. The table has 300,000 to 350,000 clones, around four fifths seen once. The receptor comes from a person between 18 and 65 years old who received the Ad26.COV2.S COVID-19 vaccine or a placebo. The chain carries TRBV2 and TRBJ2-3; no definite D call. The sample here was peripheral blood, taken in a trial of Ad26.COV2.S vaccine versus placebo. CDR3 sequence reads: CASRGNTDTQYF. The CDR3 DNA sequence: TGTGCCAGCAGGGGTAACACAGATACGCAGTATTTT.